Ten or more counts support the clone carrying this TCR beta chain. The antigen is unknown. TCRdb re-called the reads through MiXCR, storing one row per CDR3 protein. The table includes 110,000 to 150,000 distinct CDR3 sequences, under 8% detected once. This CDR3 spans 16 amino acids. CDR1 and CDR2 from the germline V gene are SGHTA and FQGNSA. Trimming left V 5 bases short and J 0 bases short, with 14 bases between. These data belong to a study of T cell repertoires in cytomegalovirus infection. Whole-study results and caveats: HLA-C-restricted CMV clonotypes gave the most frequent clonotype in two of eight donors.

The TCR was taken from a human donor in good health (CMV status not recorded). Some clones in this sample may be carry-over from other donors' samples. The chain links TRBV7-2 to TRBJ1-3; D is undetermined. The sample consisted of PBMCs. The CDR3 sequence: CASSTAGIISGNTIYF. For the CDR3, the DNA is TGTGCCAGCAGCACCGCGGGGATTATCTCTGGAAACACCATATATTTT.